This is a list of T cell receptor beta chains from one sample in a study of T cells in Graves' hyperthyroidism and ophthalmopathy. TCRdb recomputed calls from the multiplex PCR reads with MiXCR, one row per CDR3 protein. The table records roughly 510,000 distinct CDR3 sequences, about 45% of them present only once. The sample was peripheral blood or thyroid tissue (not recorded which). The receptors come from an adult woman with Graves' disease, either hyperthyroidism or ophthalmopathy (not recorded which). The CDR3 runs from the conserved cysteine through the conserved F or W. The D gene is left open where the match is weak. Clone size appears in some rows only: once, few, many, or a class for an expanded clone.

length	V	size	D	J	CDR3	DNA
15	TRBV7-2	many	TRBD1	TRBJ1-6	CASSLAGTGNSPLHF	TGTGCCAGCAGCTTAGCCGGGACAGGAAATTCACCCCTCCACTTT
13	TRBV12-3/TRBV12-4	NA	NA	TRBJ1-2	CASSQEHRDGYTF	TGTGCCAGCAGTCAAGAACACAGGGACGGCTACACCTTC
15	TRBV7-9	few	NA	TRBJ1-6	CASSLAWGGHSPLHF	TGTGCCAGCAGTTTAGCGTGGGGGGGGCATTCACCCCTCCACTTT
16	TRBV2	NA	TRBD1	TRBJ1-4	CASCPGGTDTNEKLFF	TGTGCCAGCTGCCCCGGCGGGACAGATACTAATGAAAAACTGTTTTTT
12	TRBV15	few	NA	TRBJ1-2	CATSRDRFGYTF	TGTGCCACCAGCAGAGATCGTTTCGGCTACACCTTC
18	TRBV24-1	NA	TRBD2	TRBJ2-5	CATSDFGGGLAVQETQYF	TGTGCCACCAGTGATTTCGGGGGGGGACTAGCCGTCCAAGAGACCCAGTACTTC
16	TRBV20-1	few	TRBD2	TRBJ2-7	CSARPGLAVVTYEQYF	TGCAGTGCTAGGCCGGGACTAGCGGTCGTTACCTACGAGCAGTACTTC
15	TRBV7-2	NA	TRBD1	TRBJ1-2	CASSPPTGGASGYTF	TGTGCCAGCAGCCCACCGACAGGGGGCGCATCTGGCTACACCTTC
12	TRBV20-1	NA	TRBD1	TRBJ1-2	CSCTRRGRGNTF	TGCAGTTGCACCCGCAGGGGGCGAGGAAACACCTTC
16	TRBV10-3	many	NA	TRBJ1-3	CAISENAPTSGNTIYF	TGTGCCATCAGTGAGAATGCGCCGACCTCTGGAAACACCATATATTTT
16	TRBV10-2	NA	TRBD2	TRBJ2-3	CASSEFLAGGRDTQYF	TGCGCCAGCAGTGAGTTCCTAGCGGGAGGAAGAGATACGCAGTATTTT
13	TRBV20-1	NA	NA	TRBJ1-5	CSARGGANQPQHF	TGCAGTGCTAGAGGGGGGGCAAATCAGCCCCAGCATTTT
12	TRBV10-3	NA	NA	TRBJ2-7	CATQGGAHEQYF	TGTGCCACACAGGGAGGTGCCCACGAGCAGTACTTC
13	TRBV7-9	NA	NA	TRBJ1-2	CASLRGANYGYTF	TGTGCCAGCCTCCGAGGGGCTAACTATGGCTACACCTTC
15	TRBV7-7	many	TRBD2	TRBJ2-2	CASSLSGTNTGELFF	TGTGCTAGCAGCTTGAGCGGGACGAACACCGGGGAGCTGTTTTTT
14	TRBV7-9	NA	NA	TRBJ1-1	CASSLPLRDTEAFF	TGTGCCAGCAGCTTACCCCTAAGGGACACTGAAGCTTTCTTT
16	TRBV7-9	NA	NA	TRBJ2-7	CASSLARPLEAPEQYF	TGTGCCAGCAGCTTAGCGCGACCCCTCGAAGCACCCGAGCAGTACTTC
12	TRBV14	NA	NA	TRBJ1-2	CASSQANYGYTF	TGTGCCAGCAGCCAAGCTAACTATGGCTACACCTTC
14	TRBV15	NA	TRBD1	TRBJ2-7	CATSKTGTSYEQYF	TGTGCCACCAGCAAGACAGGGACCAGCTACGAGCAGTACTTC
12	TRBV29-1	many	NA	TRBJ2-2	CSGQSNTGELFF	TGCAGCGGTCAGTCGAACACCGGGGAGCTGTTTTTT
13	TRBV7-7	many	TRBD1	TRBJ2-7	CASSTGTAYEQYF	TGTGCCAGCAGCACCGGGACAGCCTACGAGCAGTACTTC
12	TRBV7-9	many	NA	TRBJ1-1	CASSLLENEAFF	TGTGCCAGCAGCTTATTAGAAAACGAAGCTTTCTTT
13	TRBV20-1	NA	NA	TRBJ2-5	CSARDSGPETQYF	TGCAGTGCTAGAGATTCGGGTCCGGAGACCCAGTACTTC
15	TRBV10-3	many	NA	TRBJ2-5	CAISVSGLIEETQYF	TGTGCCATCAGTGTTAGCGGACTGATAGAAGAGACCCAGTACTTC
16	TRBV7-6	NA	NA	TRBJ2-2	CASSLGPGRDTGELFF	TGTGCCAGCAGCTTAGGGCCAGGGCGGGACACCGGGGAGCTGTTTTTT
17	TRBV24-1	NA	TRBD1	TRBJ2-7	CATSDFDTGTGIYEQYF	TGTGCCACCAGTGATTTTGATACCGGGACAGGGATCTACGAGCAGTACTTC
15	TRBV19	NA	NA	TRBJ1-1	CASSMPQAMNTEAFF	TGTGCCAGTAGTATGCCCCAGGCAATGAACACTGAAGCTTTCTTT
14	TRBV20-1	NA	TRBD1	TRBJ1-3	CSARDRYSGNTIYF	TGCAGTGCGCGGGACAGATACTCTGGAAACACCATATATTTT
15	TRBV15	NA	NA	TRBJ1-2	CATSRYGDAYWSYTF	TGTGCCACCAGCAGATACGGGGATGCCTACTGGAGCTACACCTTC
13	TRBV12-3/TRBV12-4	few	NA	TRBJ1-2	CASSLRGVYGYTF	TGTGCCAGCAGTTTAAGAGGAGTTTATGGCTACACCTTC
17	TRBV20-1	NA	TRBD1	TRBJ1-6	CSARGRGQVSVAPPLHF	TGCAGTGCTAGGGGTCGTGGACAGGTTTCCGTAGCTCCACCCCTCCACTTT